This record covers a single T cell receptor (beta chain). The V gene's germline CDR1 is SQVTM and CDR2 ANQGSEA. The CDR3 totals 15 residues. V trimming: 5 bases; J trimming: 6 bases; junction bases outside the gene matches: 10. This entry comes from a study of control samples from healthy donors and cancer patients. Assay used: immunoSEQ multiplex PCR; TCRdb lists only in-frame clones, some missing. The data contain around 30,000 clones, around 90% of them singletons. The sequence was collected from a man in his fifties with lung cancer. The gene calls are TRBV29-1 and TRBJ1-2; 12 nucleotides align to TRBD1. What was sequenced was PBMCs. Here the CDR3 DNA reads TGCAGCGTTAGGGATTGGGGACAGGGGGCGGATGGCTACACCTTC. It specifies CSVRDWGQGADGYTF.